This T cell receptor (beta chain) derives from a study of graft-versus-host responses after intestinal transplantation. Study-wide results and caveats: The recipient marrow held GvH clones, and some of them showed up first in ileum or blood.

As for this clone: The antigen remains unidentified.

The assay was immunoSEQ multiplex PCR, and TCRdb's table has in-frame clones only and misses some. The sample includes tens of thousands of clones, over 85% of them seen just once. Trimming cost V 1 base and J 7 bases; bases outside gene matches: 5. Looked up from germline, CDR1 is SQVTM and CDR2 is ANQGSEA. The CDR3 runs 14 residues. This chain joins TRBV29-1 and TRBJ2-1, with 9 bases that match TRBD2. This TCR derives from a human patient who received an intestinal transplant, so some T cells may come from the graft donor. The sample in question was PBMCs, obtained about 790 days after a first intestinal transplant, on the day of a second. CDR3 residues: CSVEASGRKNEQFF. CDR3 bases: TGCAGCGTTGAAGCGAGCGGGAGGAAAAATGAGCAGTTCTTC.